This passage covers 15 T cell receptor beta chains from one sample sequenced in a study of CD8 T cells in Susac syndrome. A quantity of roughly 0.5 to 1 ug RNA underwent reverse transcription using random hexamers. A single record per CDR3 protein comes from TCRdb applying MiXCR to the immunoSEQ multiplex PCR reads. This table has approximately 150,000 distinct CDR3 sequences, approximately 93% appearing once. Sequenced input: CD4+ T cells from PBMCs. The receptors originated from a human donor with multiple sclerosis.

The V and J genes are TRBV5-4 and TRBJ2-1, with 10 bases lining up with TRBD1. Trimming took 7 bases from V and 4 from J; bases not matched to a gene: 5. CDR1 and CDR2 from the germline V gene are SGHNT and YYREEE (reference sequence). This CDR3 is built from 14 residues. CDR3 region: CASGGQGGYNEQFF. In DNA, the CDR3 is TGTGCCAGCGGCGGACAGGGGGGGTACAATGAGCAGTTCTTC.

The chain employs TRBV6-1 and TRBJ2-1, with 11 positions matching TRBD2. This CDR3 comprises 16 residues. J lost 2 bases, V lost 5 bases, and 5 bases had no gene match. CDR1 is MNHNS and CDR2 is SASEGT in the germline V gene. The CDR3 nucleotides are TGTGCCAGCAGTCGAAGTAGCGGGAGGGCCTACAATGAGCAGTTCTTC. This gives the protein CASSRSSGRAYNEQFF.

The rearrangement joins TRBV2 to TRBJ2-1; 12 bases are a match to TRBD2. Unmatched junction bases numbered 2, after V lost 5 bases and J lost 3 bases. Germline CDR1 reads SNHLY; CDR2 reads FYNNEI. This CDR3 has 15 residues. The CDR3 nucleotides read TGTGCCAGCAGTCTAGCGGGAGGGAACTACAATGAGCAGTTCTTC. This sequence encodes CASSLAGGNYNEQFF.

J is TRBJ2-7 and V is TRBV13; D may correspond to TRBD1 or TRBD2 (6 bases each). V was pared by 5 bases and J by 3 bases, with 17 bases between. Germline CDR1 reads PRHDT; CDR2 reads FYEKMQ (reference sequence). The CDR3 loop spans 15 amino acids. CDR3 amino acids: CASSTRQEGRYEQYF. CDR3 sequence (DNA): TGTGCCAGCAGCACTCGACAGGAGGGGCGCTACGAGCAGTACTTC. The whole variable domain, filled in from reference TRBV13 and TRBJ2-7, reads AAGVIQSPRHLIKEKRETATLKCYPIPRHDTVYWYQQGPGQDPQFLISFYEKMQSDKGSIPDRFSAQQFSDYHSELNMSSLELGDSALYFCASSTRQEGRYEQYFGPGTRLTVT.

The chain is built from TRBV2 and TRBJ1-2, with a weak D call TRBD1 (5 bases). Per germline, CDR1 SNHLY and CDR2 FYNNEI. The length of the CDR3 is 14 residues. V was clipped by 10 bases and J by 3 bases, with 18 bases between them. The CDR3 reads CATTGGIGDYGYTF. DNA for the CDR3: TGTGCCACGACGGGGGGGATCGGGGACTATGGCTACACCTTC.

The V gene is TRBV10-3, the J gene TRBJ2-3; D perhaps matches TRBD2 (5 bases). The CDR3 length is 13 residues. V gave up 9 bases and J gave up 0 bases, with 10 bases separating them. Germline CDR1 and CDR2: ENHRY and SYGVKD. CDR3 sequence reads: CAINGISTDTQYF. In DNA form, the CDR3 reads TGTGCCATAAACGGGATCAGCACAGATACGCAGTATTTT.

The chain is built from TRBV11-2 and TRBJ1-3; D gene unclear. CDR1 SGHAT and CDR2 FQNNGV come from the germline V gene. Trimming removed 5 bases from V and 0 bases from J, with 17 bases in between. The CDR3 runs 17 residues. In nucleotides, the CDR3 is TGTGCCAGCAGCCCCCGCGGCCCTGGGTACTCTGGAAACACCATATATTTT. Amino acids: CASSPRGPGYSGNTIYF.

V is TRBV29-1 and J is TRBJ2-1, with 8 bases that match TRBD2. The germline CDR1 and CDR2 sequences are SQVTM and ANQGSEA. V was clipped by 8 bases and J by 13 bases; unmatched bases: 19. This CDR3 is built from 14 residues. CDR3 in amino acids: CSSSSGTRRVEQFF. The CDR3 nucleotides read TGCAGCTCTTCATCCGGGACTAGAAGGGTCGAACAGTTCTTC.

The chain uses TRBV18 and TRBJ2-5; D uncertain. Germline CDR1 KGHSH, CDR2 LQKENI. The CDR3 contains 14 residues. V lost 4 bases and J lost 5, with 14 bases in between. This chain's CDR3 is CASSRLSVGETQYF. The CDR3, as DNA: TGTGCCAGCTCACGGCTTTCGGTGGGCGAGACCCAGTACTTC.

This chain connects TRBV12-3 or TRBV12-4 to TRBJ1-1, with D perhaps TRBD1 (6 bases). V lost 6 bases, J lost 9 bases, and 17 bases lay in between. The CDR3 consists of 13 residues. The CDR3, as DNA: TGTGCCAGCAGGGAACAGGGCCAGACCAAAGCTTTCTTT. As protein: CASREQGQTKAFF.

The chain links TRBV20-1 to TRBJ2-5; 9 bases align to TRBD2. Trimming cost V 2 bases and J 4 bases; bases outside gene matches: 5. There are 14 residues in the CDR3. CDR1 is DFQATT, CDR2 SNEGSKA, per germline (reference sequence). The CDR3 sequence is CSARSREGRETQYF. The CDR3 bases are TGCAGTGCTAGATCGCGGGAGGGCCGAGAGACCCAGTACTTC.

In its sample, this clonotype was seen once. The chain recombines TRBV2 with TRBJ2-5; 7 nucleotides line up with TRBD2. The CDR3 length is 15 residues. V gave up 4 bases and J gave up 2 bases; unmatched junction bases: 7. CDR1 SNHLY and CDR2 FYNNEI come from the germline V gene. As DNA, the CDR3 is TGTGCCAGCAGTGGCGGATCGGGAGGTCAAGAGACCCAGTACTTC. This gives the protein CASSGGSGGQETQYF.

V gene TRBV20-1 combines with J gene TRBJ1-1; a weak D match, TRBD1 (5 bases). The V gene's germline CDR1 is DFQATT and CDR2 SNEGSKA (reference sequence). Deletions cut 8 bases from V and 4 bases from J, with 17 bases between. The CDR3 runs to 13 residues. DNA of the CDR3: TGCAGTCAGACGCAGGGAGCGGGCACTGAAGCTTTCTTT. Translation: CSQTQGAGTEAFF.

This clonotype was detected only once. The V gene is TRBV20-1, the J gene TRBJ2-1; 10 nucleotides match TRBD2. Germline V gene data show CDR1 as DFQATT and CDR2 as SNEGSKA (reference sequence). This CDR3 comprises 14 residues. Germline trimming cut 6 bases from V and 8 bases from J; bases unmatched to any gene: 10. The CDR3 region has the DNA TGCAGTGCCCAACCCGGGACTAGCGACGATGAGCAGTTCTTC. This codes for CSAQPGTSDDEQFF.

V gene TRBV20-1 combines with J gene TRBJ2-5; 7 nucleotides align to TRBD2. The CDR3 totals 14 residues. Per the germline V gene, CDR1 is DFQATT and CDR2 is SNEGSKA (reference sequence). The ends lost 1 base at V and 3 bases at J; junction bases unmatched: 5. The CDR3 reads CSARVGLAEETQYF. The CDR3 nucleotides are TGCAGTGCTAGAGTGGGCCTAGCGGAAGAGACCCAGTACTTC.